These 27 T cell receptor beta chains came from one sample sequenced in a study of blood T cell repertoires in COVID-19. Assay: immunoSEQ multiplex PCR; the TCRdb copy retains only in-frame clones and omits some. The repertoire holds 40,000 to 60,000 clones, with about 81% as singletons. The sample consisted of peripheral blood. Receptor source: a man aged 45-65 years with active COVID-19.

The chain combines TRBV10-3 with TRBJ2-1; D possibly corresponds to TRBD1 (5 bases). The CDR3 consists of 15 residues. From germline, CDR1 is ENHRY and CDR2 SYGVKD. The V and J ends lost 6 bases and 0 bases respectively, with 12 bases between them. CDR3 sequence reads: CAIRAGINSYNEQFF. Written as DNA, the CDR3 is TGTGCCATCAGAGCAGGGATTAACTCCTACAATGAGCAGTTCTTC.

The chain joins TRBV28 to TRBJ1-2; D ambiguous. CDR3 length: 15 amino acids. Per germline, CDR1 MDHEN and CDR2 SYDVKM. V gave up 3 bases and J gave up 1 base, with 12 bases separating them. In DNA, the CDR3 is TGTGCCAGCAGTTTGGCGGGAATAGATAACTATGGCTACACCTTC. Translation gives CASSLAGIDNYGYTF.

The chain joins TRBV7-2 to TRBJ1-4, with 12 bases matching TRBD1. Per germline, CDR1 SGHTA and CDR2 FQGNSA. Losses at the gene ends were 0 bases for V and 8 bases for J; bases not matched to a gene: 10. CDR3 length equals 18 residues. CDR3 DNA sequence: TGTGCCAGCAGCTTAGCGCGGGGGACAGGGGGCGCTTTAGAAAAACTGTTTTTT. Its translation: CASSLARGTGGALEKLFF. The variable domain in full, with the rest retrieved from reference TRBV7-2 and TRBJ1-4, is GAGVSQSPSNKVTEKGKDVELRCDPISGHTALYWYRQSLGQGLEFLIYFQGNSAPDKSGLPSDRFSAERTGGSVSTLTIQRTQQEDSAVYLCASSLARGTGGALEKLFFGSGTQLSVL.

This chain uses TRBV3-1 (or the pseudogene TRBV3-2) with TRBJ2-3; 10 bases match TRBD2. This CDR3 has 16 amino acids. Trimming removed 2 bases from V and 3 bases from J; junction bases left unmatched: 5. CDR1 LGHDT and CDR2 YNNKEL come from the germline V gene (reference sequence). The CDR3 DNA is TGTGCCAGCAGCCAACCAGCGGGGGGGCCAACAGATACGCAGTATTTT. Translated: CASSQPAGGPTDTQYF.

The chain employs TRBV27 and TRBJ2-1; 11 bases fit TRBD2. V lost 5 bases and J lost 4; bases outside the gene matches: 4. CDR3 length: 15 amino acids. The germline V gene encodes CDR1 MNHEY and CDR2 SMNVEV (reference sequence). The CDR3 sequence is CASSQTSGAYNEQFF. DNA of the CDR3: TGTGCCAGCAGTCAGACTAGCGGGGCTTACAATGAGCAGTTCTTC.

This chain connects TRBV7-9 to TRBJ2-5; D might be TRBD1 (5 bases). The germline CDR1 and CDR2 sequences are SEHNR and FQNEAQ (reference sequence). V lost 6 bases to trimming and J lost 5 bases, with 19 bases between them. CDR3 size: 15 residues. This chain's CDR3 is CASRSLPRVGETQYF. As DNA, the CDR3 is TGTGCCAGCAGATCATTGCCCAGGGTGGGCGAGACCCAGTACTTC.

The V and J genes are TRBV6-5 and TRBJ1-1; 10 bases match TRBD1. J was trimmed by 6 bases and V by 7 bases; bases with no gene match: 11. CDR3 length: 15 residues. Germline V CDR1 and CDR2: MNHEY, SVGAGI. Written as DNA, the CDR3 is TGTGCCAGCATAGTATTTGGGACAGGGGATTCTGAAGCTTTCTTT. It is translated as CASIVFGTGDSEAFF.

This clone was recorded a few times. The CDR3 here is CATSSRTGGNAGELFF. CDR3 coding DNA: TGTGCCACCAGCTCCCGGACAGGGGGCAACGCCGGGGAGCTGTTTTTT. The rearrangement joins TRBV15 to TRBJ2-2, with 11 positions matching TRBD1. This CDR3 region has 16 residues. Trimming cost V 5 bases and J 6 bases; bases outside gene matches: 8. Germline CDR1 LNHNV, CDR2 YYDKDF (reference sequence).

The chain carries TRBV5-4 and TRBJ2-3; 8 nucleotides match TRBD2. Trimming removed 2 bases from V and 3 bases from J; junction bases left unmatched: 5. This CDR3 comprises 15 residues. Germline-derived CDR1 and CDR2 are SGHNT and YYREEE (reference sequence). The CDR3 spells CASSLLAGGTDTQYF. The CDR3 DNA reads as TGTGCCAGCAGCTTACTGGCGGGAGGAACAGATACGCAGTATTTT.

This rearrangement joins TRBV6-5 to TRBJ1-2; D is unresolved. Trimming took off 5 bases at V and 8 bases at J, with 15 bases between the two ends. The CDR3 consists of 13 residues. Germline V lookup: CDR1 MNHEY, CDR2 SVGAGI. The CDR3 bases are TGTGCCAGCAGTATAGTGGGCATAGAGGGCTACACCTTC. Its translation: CASSIVGIEGYTF.

This rearrangement joins TRBV6-2 or TRBV6-3 to TRBJ1-1; maybe TRBD1 (6 bases). The CDR3 runs to 16 residues. Trimming took 6 bases from V and 0 from J, leaving 17 bases between them. CDR1 and CDR2 from the germline V gene are MNHEY and SVGEGT. The CDR3 reads CASSAGQHGMNTEAFF. CDR3 coding DNA: TGTGCCAGCAGCGCTGGACAGCATGGCATGAACACTGAAGCTTTCTTT.

V usage is TRBV4-1 and J usage is TRBJ2-5, with D possibly matching TRBD2 (6 bases). Germline lookup yields CDR1 MGHRA and CDR2 YSYEKL. This CDR3 spans 16 amino acids. V was shortened by 3 bases and J by 5 bases, with 19 bases between the two germline ends. The CDR3 bases are TGCGCCAGCAGCCACCGGGGTGGCGGGGTATCCGAGACCCAGTACTTC. The encoded protein is CASSHRGGGVSETQYF.

This chain joins TRBV6-6 and TRBJ1-1; 9 nucleotides align to TRBD1. The CDR3 runs 13 residues. Germline V lookup: CDR1 MNHNY, CDR2 SVGAGI (reference sequence). J lost 11 bases, V lost 5 bases, and 9 bases had no gene match. The CDR3 DNA sequence: TGTGCCAGCAGTGGGGGACAGGGTTTATCGGCTTTCTTT. Translation gives CASSGGQGLSAFF.

V usage is TRBV6-2 or TRBV6-3 and J usage is TRBJ1-5; D gene ambiguous. The CDR3 runs to 15 residues. V was pared by 4 bases and J by 1 base, with 11 bases between. CDR1 and CDR2 (germline): MNHEY, SVGEGT. The CDR3 sequence: CASSFLSVSNQPQHF. The DNA for the CDR3 is TGTGCCAGCAGTTTCTTAAGCGTAAGCAATCAGCCCCAGCATTTT.

The V gene is TRBV19, the J gene TRBJ1-5; TRBD1 agrees at 9 bases. Germline V lookup: CDR1 LNHDA, CDR2 SQIVND (reference sequence). J was trimmed by 0 bases and V by 5 bases; bases with no gene match: 5. The CDR3 extends over 16 amino acids. CDR3 DNA sequence: TGTGCCAGTAGTGCTCGGGGACAGGGTAGCAATCAGCCCCAGCATTTT. Its translation: CASSARGQGSNQPQHF.

This clone was counted a single time. V usage is TRBV19 and J usage is TRBJ1-2; 7 bases align to TRBD1. The trim removed 6 bases at V and 3 bases at J, leaving 7 bases unmatched. There are 14 residues in the CDR3. CDR1 is LNHDA, CDR2 SQIVND, per germline (reference sequence). The CDR3 loop is CASSSRDSYYGYTF. The CDR3 nucleotides are TGTGCCAGTAGCAGCCGGGACAGCTACTATGGCTACACCTTC.

V gene TRBV5-1 combines with J gene TRBJ2-1; 13 bases line up with TRBD2. Germline V gene lookup returns CDR1 SGHRS and CDR2 YFSETQ. Unmatched junction bases numbered 6, after V lost 1 base and J lost 2 bases. The CDR3 totals 18 residues. The CDR3 loop is CASSLSTSGGAAYNEQFF. For the CDR3, the DNA is TGCGCCAGCAGCTTGTCCACTAGCGGGGGGGCCGCCTACAATGAGCAGTTCTTC.

V gene TRBV11-2 combines with J gene TRBJ2-3; D remains ambiguous. This CDR3 is 12 amino acids long. Trimming took 5 bases from V and 6 from J, leaving 9 bases between them. Germline V CDR1 and CDR2: SGHAT, FQNNGV. DNA of the CDR3: TGTGCCAGCAGCAAAACAAAGGATACGCAGTATTTT. Its protein is CASSKTKDTQYF.

This clone was seen a handful of times. This chain links TRBV4-3 with TRBJ1-4, with 7 bases that match TRBD1. CDR3 length equals 15 residues. Germline trimming cut 5 bases from V and 4 bases from J; bases unmatched to any gene: 7. Germline V gives CDR1 LGHNA, CDR2 YSLEER. In DNA, the CDR3 is TGCGCCAGCAGCTCTAGACAGGGCCGTAATGAAAAACTGTTTTTT. Its translation is CASSSRQGRNEKLFF.

The chain has TRBV28 and TRBJ2-7; 8 nucleotides line up with TRBD1. CDR1 MDHEN and CDR2 SYDVKM come from the germline V gene. V lost 8 bases and J lost 7; bases outside the gene matches: 7. The CDR3 is 12 amino acids. The DNA of the CDR3 is TGTGCCAGCCTGCAGGGGGCGCGGGAGCAGTACTTC. It codes for CASLQGAREQYF.

The sample holds one count of this clone. The chain is built from TRBV19 and TRBJ1-1; no clear D. V was clipped by 4 bases and J by 4 bases, with 7 bases between them. The V gene's germline CDR1 is LNHDA and CDR2 SQIVND (reference sequence). The CDR3 length is 12 residues. CDR3 in amino acids: CASSTRLTEAFF. The CDR3 bases are TGTGCCAGTAGTACCCGTCTCACTGAAGCTTTCTTT.

J is TRBJ2-5 and V is TRBV6-1, with D tentatively TRBD2 (6 bases). Looked up from germline, CDR1 is MNHNS and CDR2 is SASEGT. The CDR3 is 13 amino acids. V was cut by 2 bases and J by 6 bases, with 10 bases left in between. This CDR3 is CASSEWEVKTQYF. CDR3 in DNA: TGTGCCAGCAGTGAATGGGAGGTGAAGACCCAGTACTTC.

The chain links TRBV6-5 to TRBJ1-2; D not certain. This CDR3 is built from 13 residues. V lost 2 bases and J lost 8, with 12 bases in between. Germline assignment: CDR1 MNHEY and CDR2 SVGAGI. This chain's CDR3 is CASSYVAGSGYTF. CDR3 DNA sequence: TGTGCCAGCAGTTACGTTGCGGGGAGCGGCTACACCTTC.

With regard to this clone: An end of the junction does not agree with germline; a read error may underlie this. V is TRBV5-1 and J is TRBJ2-7, with 7 bases fitting TRBD1. The V gene's germline CDR1 is SGHRS and CDR2 YFSETQ. The CDR3 consists of 13 residues. The CDR3 region is CASSLGQSYEQYF. CDR3 bases: TGCGCCAGCAGTTTGGGACAGTCCTACGAGCAGTACTTC.

V gene TRBV6-5 combines with J gene TRBJ2-5, with 13 bases identical to TRBD2. From germline, CDR1 is MNHEY and CDR2 SVGAGI. The CDR3 has 14 residues. V lost 7 bases and J lost 5; bases outside the gene matches: 4. The CDR3 protein is CASTGTSGEETQYF. The CDR3, as DNA: TGTGCCAGCACCGGGACTAGCGGGGAGGAGACCCAGTACTTC.

The chain carries TRBV7-9 and TRBJ1-4, with TRBD1 as a possible D gene (5 bases). V was cut by 5 bases and J by 7 bases, with 17 bases left in between. Germline V gives CDR1 SEHNR, CDR2 FQNEAQ (reference sequence). CDR3 length: 15 amino acids. CDR3 sequence (DNA): TGTGCCAGCAGCGGCGGGACTTCGGGGGTTGAAAAACTGTTTTTT. Residues: CASSGGTSGVEKLFF.

V gene TRBV28 combines with J gene TRBJ1-5, with a tentative D call TRBD1 (5 bases). The V end lost 6 bases, the J end lost 6 bases, and 12 bases lay between the germline ends. Germline CDR1 MDHEN, CDR2 SYDVKM. This CDR3 spans 13 amino acids. Here the CDR3 DNA reads TGTGCCAGCAGCTCCGGAGGGGTTCAGCCCCAGCATTTT. This translates into CASSSGGVQPQHF.